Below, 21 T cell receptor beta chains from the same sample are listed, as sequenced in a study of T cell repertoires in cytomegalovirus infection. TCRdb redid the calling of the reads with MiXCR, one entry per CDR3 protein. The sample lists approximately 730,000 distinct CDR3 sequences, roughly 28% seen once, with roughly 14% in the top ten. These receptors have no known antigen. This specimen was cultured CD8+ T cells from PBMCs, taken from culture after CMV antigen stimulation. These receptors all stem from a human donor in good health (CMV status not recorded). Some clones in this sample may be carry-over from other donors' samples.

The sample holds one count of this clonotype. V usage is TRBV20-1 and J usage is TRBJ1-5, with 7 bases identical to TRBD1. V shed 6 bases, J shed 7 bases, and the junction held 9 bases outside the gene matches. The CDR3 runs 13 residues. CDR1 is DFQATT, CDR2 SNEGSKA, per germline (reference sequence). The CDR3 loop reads CSAPVGGGQPQHF. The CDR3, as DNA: TGCAGTGCCCCTGTAGGGGGCGGACAGCCCCAGCATTTT.

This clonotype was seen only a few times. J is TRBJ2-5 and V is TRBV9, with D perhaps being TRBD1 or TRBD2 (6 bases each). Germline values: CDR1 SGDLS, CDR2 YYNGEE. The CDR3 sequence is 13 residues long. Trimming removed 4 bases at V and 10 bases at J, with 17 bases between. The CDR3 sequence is CASSPPAEGDQYF. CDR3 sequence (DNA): TGTGCCAGCAGCCCTCCCGCGGAGGGGGACCAGTACTTC. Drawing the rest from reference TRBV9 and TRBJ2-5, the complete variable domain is DSGVTQTPKHLITATGQRVTLRCSPRSGDLSVYWYQQSLDQGLQFLIQYYNGEERAKGNILERFSAQQFPDLHSELNLSSLELGDSALYFCASSPPAEGDQYFGPGTRLLVL.

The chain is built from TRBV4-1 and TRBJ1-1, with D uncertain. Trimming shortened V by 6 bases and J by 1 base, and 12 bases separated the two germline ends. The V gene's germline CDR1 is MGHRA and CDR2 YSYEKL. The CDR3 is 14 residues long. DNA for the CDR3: TGCGCCAGCAGGATAGGGCGGTCGAACACTGAAGCTTTCTTT. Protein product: CASRIGRSNTEAFF.

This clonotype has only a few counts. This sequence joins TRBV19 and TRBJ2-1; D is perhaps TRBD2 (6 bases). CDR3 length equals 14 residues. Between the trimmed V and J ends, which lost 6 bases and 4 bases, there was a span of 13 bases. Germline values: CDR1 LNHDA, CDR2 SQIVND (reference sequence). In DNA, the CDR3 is TGTGCCAGTAGCCCATCGGCGGGGTACAATGAGCAGTTCTTC. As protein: CASSPSAGYNEQFF.

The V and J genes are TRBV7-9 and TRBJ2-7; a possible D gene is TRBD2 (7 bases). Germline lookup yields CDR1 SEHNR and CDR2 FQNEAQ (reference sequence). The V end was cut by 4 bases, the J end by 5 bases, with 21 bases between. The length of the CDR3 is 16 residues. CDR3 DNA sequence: TGTGCCAGCAGCTCTCCTGCTGCGGGGGCAAAAAACGAGCAGTACTTC. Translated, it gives CASSSPAAGAKNEQYF. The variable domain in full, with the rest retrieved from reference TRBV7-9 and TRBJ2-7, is DTGVSQNPRHKITKRGQNVTFRCDPISEHNRLYWYRQTLGQGPEFLTYFQNEAQLEKSRLLSDRFSAERPKGSFSTLEIQRTEQGDSAMYLCASSSPAAGAKNEQYFGPGTRLTVT.

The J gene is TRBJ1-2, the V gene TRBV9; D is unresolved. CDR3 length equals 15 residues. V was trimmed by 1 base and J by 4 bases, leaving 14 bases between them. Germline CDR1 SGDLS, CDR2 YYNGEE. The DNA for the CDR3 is TGTGCCAGCAGCGTAAGTCGTGAGGGAGGCTATGGCTACACCTTC. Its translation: CASSVSREGGYGYTF.

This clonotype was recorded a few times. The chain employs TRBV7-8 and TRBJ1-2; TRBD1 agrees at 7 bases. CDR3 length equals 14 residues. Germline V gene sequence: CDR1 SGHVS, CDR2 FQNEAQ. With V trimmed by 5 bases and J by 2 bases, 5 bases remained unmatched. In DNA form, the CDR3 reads TGTGCCAGCAGCCCGACAGGGCAGAACTATGGCTACACCTTC. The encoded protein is CASSPTGQNYGYTF. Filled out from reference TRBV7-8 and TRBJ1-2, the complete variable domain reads GAGVSQSPRYKVAKRGQDVALRCDPISGHVSLFWYQQALGQGPEFLTYFQNEAQLDKSGLPSDRFFAERPEGSVSTLKIQRTQQEDSAVYLCASSPTGQNYGYTFGSGTRLTVV.

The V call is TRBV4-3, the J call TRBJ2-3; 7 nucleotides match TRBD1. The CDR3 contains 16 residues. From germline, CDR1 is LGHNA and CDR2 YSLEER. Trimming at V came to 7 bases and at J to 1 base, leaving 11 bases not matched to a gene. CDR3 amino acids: CASKQGRWTGTDTQYF. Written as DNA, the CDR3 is TGCGCCAGCAAACAGGGGAGATGGACCGGCACAGATACGCAGTATTTT.

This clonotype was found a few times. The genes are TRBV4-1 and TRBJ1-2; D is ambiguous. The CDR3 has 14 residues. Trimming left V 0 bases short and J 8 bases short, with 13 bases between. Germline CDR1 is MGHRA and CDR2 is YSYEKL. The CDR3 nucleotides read TGCGCCAGCAGCCAAGACAGGCCCGGATCCGGCTACACCTTC. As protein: CASSQDRPGSGYTF.

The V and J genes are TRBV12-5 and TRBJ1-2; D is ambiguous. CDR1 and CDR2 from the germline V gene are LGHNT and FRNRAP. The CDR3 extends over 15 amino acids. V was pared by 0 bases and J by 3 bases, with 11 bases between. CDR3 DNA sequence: TGTGCTAGTGGTTTGGTACTTTCAGTGTACTATGGCTACACCTTC. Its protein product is CASGLVLSVYYGYTF.

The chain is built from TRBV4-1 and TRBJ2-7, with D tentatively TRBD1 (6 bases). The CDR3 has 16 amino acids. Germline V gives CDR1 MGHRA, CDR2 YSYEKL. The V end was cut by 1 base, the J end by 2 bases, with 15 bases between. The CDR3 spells CASSQVTGPGAYEQYF. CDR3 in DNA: TGCGCCAGCAGCCAAGTTACAGGGCCTGGGGCCTACGAGCAGTACTTC.

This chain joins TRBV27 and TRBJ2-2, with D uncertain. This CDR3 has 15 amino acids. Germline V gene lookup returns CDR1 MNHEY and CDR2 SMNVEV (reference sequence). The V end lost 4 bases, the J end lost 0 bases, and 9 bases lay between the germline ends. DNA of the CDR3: TGTGCCAGCAGTTACGGGTCGCCGAACACCGGGGAGCTGTTTTTT. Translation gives CASSYGSPNTGELFF.

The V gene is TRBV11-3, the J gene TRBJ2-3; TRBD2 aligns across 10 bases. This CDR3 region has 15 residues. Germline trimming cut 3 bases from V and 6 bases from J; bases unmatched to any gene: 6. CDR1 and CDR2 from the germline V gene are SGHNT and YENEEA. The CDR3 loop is CASSFGAGGGDTQYF. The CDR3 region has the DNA TGTGCCAGCAGCTTTGGAGCGGGGGGGGGGGATACGCAGTATTTT.

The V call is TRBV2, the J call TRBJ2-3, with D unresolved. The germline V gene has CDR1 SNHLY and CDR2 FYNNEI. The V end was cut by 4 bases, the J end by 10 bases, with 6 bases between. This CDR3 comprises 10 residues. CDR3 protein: CASSGSAQYF. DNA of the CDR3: TGTGCCAGCAGTGGTAGTGCGCAGTATTTT.

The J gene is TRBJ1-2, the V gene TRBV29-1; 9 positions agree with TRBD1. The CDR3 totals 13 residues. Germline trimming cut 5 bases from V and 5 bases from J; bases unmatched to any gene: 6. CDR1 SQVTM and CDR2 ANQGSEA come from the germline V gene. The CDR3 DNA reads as TGCAGCGTTCCCCGGGACAGGGAGTATGGCTACACCTTC. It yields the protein CSVPRDREYGYTF.

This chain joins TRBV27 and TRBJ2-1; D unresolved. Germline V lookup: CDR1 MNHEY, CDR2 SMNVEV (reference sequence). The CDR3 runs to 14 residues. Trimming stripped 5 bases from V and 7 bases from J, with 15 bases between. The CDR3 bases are TGTGCCAGCAGTCCCCGTTTAGCATGGAATGAGCAGTTCTTC. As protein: CASSPRLAWNEQFF.

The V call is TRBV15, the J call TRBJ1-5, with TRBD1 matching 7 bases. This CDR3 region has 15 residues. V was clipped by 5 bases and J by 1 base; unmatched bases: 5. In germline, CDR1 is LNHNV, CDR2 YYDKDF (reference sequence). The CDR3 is CATSLDRSSNQPQHF. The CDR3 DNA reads TGTGCCACCAGCTTGGACAGGTCAAGCAATCAGCCCCAGCATTTT.

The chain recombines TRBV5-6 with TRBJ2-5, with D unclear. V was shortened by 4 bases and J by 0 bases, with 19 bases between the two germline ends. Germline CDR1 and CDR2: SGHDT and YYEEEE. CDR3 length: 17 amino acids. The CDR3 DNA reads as TGTGCCAGCAGCCTTTACCGTGCCGGACGGAACCAAGAGACCCAGTACTTC. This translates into CASSLYRAGRNQETQYF.

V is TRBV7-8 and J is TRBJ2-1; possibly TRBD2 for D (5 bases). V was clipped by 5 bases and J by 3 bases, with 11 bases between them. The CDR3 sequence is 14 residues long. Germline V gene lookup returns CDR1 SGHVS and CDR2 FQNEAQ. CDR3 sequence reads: CASSPDGGYNEQFF. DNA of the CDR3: TGTGCCAGCAGCCCTGACGGAGGCTACAATGAGCAGTTCTTC.

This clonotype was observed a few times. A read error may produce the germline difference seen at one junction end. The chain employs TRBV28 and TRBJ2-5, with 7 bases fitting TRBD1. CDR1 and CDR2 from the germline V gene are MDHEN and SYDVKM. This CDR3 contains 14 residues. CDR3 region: CASSFLGGMGTQYF. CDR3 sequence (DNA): TGTGCCAGTAGTTTCTTAGGGGGCATGGGGACCCAGTACTTC.

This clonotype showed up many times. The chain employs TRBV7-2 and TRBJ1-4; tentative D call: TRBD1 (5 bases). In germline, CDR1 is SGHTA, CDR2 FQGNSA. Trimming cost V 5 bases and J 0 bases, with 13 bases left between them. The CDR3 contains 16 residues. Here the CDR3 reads CASSKGNVATNEKLFF. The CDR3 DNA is TGTGCCAGCAGCAAGGGGAACGTCGCAACTAATGAAAAACTGTTTTTT.